The sequence of this TCR beta chain was determined in a study of memory CD4+ T cells and cytomegalovirus serostatus. Study-level results: Of 150 to 200 reported CMV TCRbeta sequences, 67 were found in memory CD4+ repertoires.

In the authors' methods: After removing out-of-frame reads, 2,204,828 distinct TCRbeta sequences remained. Some clones are missing from TCRdb's copy, which holds only in-frame ones; the method was immunoSEQ multiplex PCR. That table furnishes V, J and clone size, whereas the DNA furnished D and trimming. The repertoire has under 65,000 clones, 60% to 80% of them found once; the top ten carry around 0.61%. Single viable CD3+CD4+CD8-CD45RO+ cells were sorted as the memory CD4+ T cells. Germline values: CDR1 ENHRY, CDR2 SYGVKD. V was pared by 6 bases and J by 4 bases, with 9 bases of the junction left unmatched. CDR3 size: 16 residues. Details on this clone: Its antigen is as yet unknown.

The receptor was isolated from an adult in good health and CMV-seronegative. The genes are TRBV10-3 and TRBJ2-1; the match to TRBD2 covers 10 bases. The material sequenced was memory CD4+ T cells from blood. In DNA, the CDR3 is TGTGCCATCAGGATAGCGGGAGGTTCAGTTTACAATGAGCAGTTCTTC. It yields the protein CAIRIAGGSVYNEQFF.